This T cell receptor (beta chain) stems from a study of T cells in Graves' hyperthyroidism and ophthalmopathy. Researchers took RNA transcripts and amplified the TCR beta CDR3 regions from them. The HTBI primer set drove a first-round RT-PCR of the TCR CDR3. One entry per CDR3 protein, called by TCRdb with MiXCR from the multiplex PCR reads. In the table there are 500,000 or so distinct CDR3 sequences, approximately 17% of which are singletons. The CDR3 length is 17 residues. The V gene end was trimmed by 4 bases and the J gene end by 5 bases; junction bases not matched to a gene: 11. Germline V gene sequence: CDR1 LGHDT, CDR2 YNNKEL (reference sequence). This clonotype was seen repeatedly, ten times or more.

The chain combines TRBV3-1 with TRBJ2-5; 12 bases match TRBD2. The sequencing input was blood. The clonotype originates from a woman aged 18-35 years with Graves' ophthalmopathy. The CDR3 DNA sequence: TGTGCCAGCAGCCGGGCTAGCGGGGGGGCTAGTATGGAGACCCAGTACTTC. Protein: CASSRASGGASMETQYF.